This T cell receptor (beta chain) is drawn from a study of OX40 agonist ivuxolimab in advanced cancers. As for the study more broadly: Ivuxolimab was a fully human IgG2 agonistic monoclonal antibody targeting the costimulatory receptor OX40 (CD134). Intravenous ivuxolimab was administered to patients every 2 weeks at six dose levels: 0.01, 0.1, 0.3, 1.5, 3 and 10 mg/kg. Among the approximately 50 dose-escalation patients, around 20 had hepatocellular carcinoma, some 15 melanoma, 9 renal cell carcinoma and 9 head and neck cancer. A male proportion of roughly 80% and a mean age of around 60 years, ranging from roughly 23 to 79, were recorded for the dose-escalation cohort. Prior anti-PD-1, anti-PD-L1 or anti-CTLA-4 therapy was permitted, and checkpoint inhibitors had been received by around 40% of dose-escalation patients. Three dose-escalation patients achieved partial responses, one with hepatocellular carcinoma and two with cutaneous melanoma. Peripheral TCRbeta sequencing aimed to test whether ivuxolimab altered TCR sequence diversity and caused clonal T-cell expansion. The paper covers the monotherapy dose-escalation part of the phase I ivuxolimab trial, which included N ≈ 54 patients.

What the work shows at the level of the full study, not this receptor alone: After ivuxolimab, CD8+ T cells had more expanded clones than CD4+ T cells on average. Low levels of normalized T-cell clonal expansion were also seen in some nonresponding patients. At doses of 0.1 to 3.0 mg/kg, clonal expansion of both CD4+ and CD8+ T cells in blood was seen between baseline and week 6. Partial responders in the 0.1-3.0 mg/kg groups had among the lowest normalized peripheral clonal expansion, especially among CD8+ T cells. The antigen specificity of the clonally expanded peripheral T cells was not determined.

Genomic DNA was isolated from the sorted cells so that the TCRbeta CDR3 region could be sequenced. TCRbeta CDR3 regions were sequenced using the immunoSEQ Assay. Held by TCRdb, this immuneACCESS table contains in-frame sequences only and omits some clones. Under half of the omission traces to an unresolved V gene where checked; the cause of the rest is unknown. For this sample there are nearly 80,000 clones; about 83% appear just once. 25% of the sample is in the top ten clones. CDR1 and CDR2, per the germline V gene, are SGDLS and YYNGEE. Its CDR3 holds 13 amino acids, cysteine through phenylalanine. Only the CDR3 DNA stays, 39 bases, in frame from base 1. Cut back by 5 bases and 1 base, the V and J ends lie 9 bases apart. The trial excluded patients who had a history of autoimmune disease or were on systemic immunosuppression. Peripheral blood for TCR sequencing was collected from all dose cohorts at baseline, on cycle 4 day 1, and on cycle 7 day 1. Samples were obtained from an open-label, multicenter, first-in-human phase I dose-escalation trial of ivuxolimab. Adults with locally advanced or metastatic head and neck squamous cell, hepatocellular, melanoma or renal cell carcinoma were enrolled in the trial. CD4+ and CD8+ T cells were sorted separately from peripheral blood before TCR sequencing.

For this clone: Which antigen it targets is not known. No base quality information exists; no much larger clone differs at one position.

The sequence joins TRBV9 to TRBJ1-1, with the D gene uncertain. The source of this sequence is an adult with an advanced solid tumor such as melanoma, head and neck, liver or kidney cancer. This sample comprised CD4+ or CD8+ T cells sorted from blood, obtained in a trial of the OX40 agonist ivuxolimab. The nucleotide sequence reads as follows: TGTGCCAGCAGAGGGTACGGGAACACTGAAGCTTTCTTT. It translates as CASRGYGNTEAFF.